The 23 T cell receptor beta chains below all came from one sample that was sequenced in a study of cytomegalovirus exposure and HLA in healthy donors. Profiling relied on immunoSEQ multiplex PCR, and the TCRdb table lists in-frame clones only, not all of them. Among around 150,000 clones listed, roughly nine tenths were seen once. Material for sequencing was PBMCs. Receptors were obtained from a woman younger than 30 in good health and CMV-seropositive.

The chain couples TRBV6-5 to TRBJ2-5, with 7 bases matching TRBD2. Germline assignment: CDR1 MNHEY and CDR2 SVGAGI. The CDR3 length is 15 residues. J gave up 5 bases and V 0 bases, and 6 bases lay outside the gene matches. The CDR3 loop reads CASSYSGGPGETQYF. The CDR3 coding sequence is TGTGCCAGCAGTTACTCGGGAGGGCCTGGGGAGACCCAGTACTTC.

The chain has TRBV18 and TRBJ2-1, with 8 nucleotides matching TRBD2. In germline, CDR1 is KGHSH, CDR2 LQKENI. V dropped 3 bases and J dropped 5; count of bases not matched to a gene: 0. The CDR3 totals 13 residues. CDR3 coding DNA: TGTGCCAGCTCACCGGGACTAGACAATGAGCAGTTCTTC. Its protein product is CASSPGLDNEQFF.

This clone was counted once. The chain joins TRBV11-2 to TRBJ1-1, with D maybe TRBD1 (5 bases). Germline loops: CDR1 SGHAT, CDR2 FQNNGV. The CDR3 has 17 residues. Between the trimmed V and J ends, which lost 5 bases and 1 base, there was a span of 20 bases. The CDR3 sequence is CASSLLPGRGGNTEAFF. The CDR3 DNA follows: TGTGCCAGCAGCCTACTCCCTGGGCGGGGGGGGAACACTGAAGCTTTCTTT.

This clone was found a few times. DNA of the CDR3: TGTGCCAGCAGCTTAGGGACAGGGGCCTACGAGCAGTACTTC. Protein: CASSLGTGAYEQYF. The chain combines TRBV7-7 with TRBJ2-7; 9 bases line up with TRBD1. From germline, CDR1 is SSHAT and CDR2 FNYEAQ (reference sequence). CDR3 length: 14 residues. After removal of 1 base from V and 2 bases from J, the junction contained 0 bases not matched to a gene.

The V call is TRBV27, the J call TRBJ2-2; D might be TRBD1 (5 bases). This CDR3 comprises 16 residues. Looked up from germline, CDR1 is MNHEY and CDR2 is SMNVEV (reference sequence). V lost 0 bases and J lost 0, with 8 bases in between. CDR3: CASSLSFRANTGELFF. The CDR3 nucleotides read TGTGCCAGCAGTTTATCCTTCAGGGCGAACACCGGGGAGCTGTTTTTT.

The chain has TRBV6-6 and TRBJ2-3, with TRBD2 as a possible D gene (6 bases). The CDR3 totals 14 residues. V was cut by 2 bases and J by 7 bases, with 13 bases left in between. Per germline, CDR1 MNHNY and CDR2 SVGAGI (reference sequence). The CDR3 nucleotides are TGTGCCAGCAGTTACGACGGGAGTCGGAATACGCAGTATTTT. Translation: CASSYDGSRNTQYF.

V is TRBV5-6 and J is TRBJ1-2; D perhaps matches TRBD1 (5 bases). Trimming took off 2 bases at V and 10 bases at J, with 15 bases between the two ends. There are 13 residues in the CDR3. Germline CDR1 is SGHDT and CDR2 is YYEEEE. The CDR3 loop is CASSFQGDVPYTF. CDR3 nucleotides: TGTGCCAGCAGCTTTCAAGGGGATGTTCCCTACACCTTC.

This clone is a singleton in its sample. The chain recombines TRBV28 with TRBJ1-2, with D possibly being TRBD1 (6 bases). CDR3 length: 14 residues. Germline CDR1 reads MDHEN; CDR2 reads SYDVKM. Trimming cost V 2 bases and J 4 bases, with 11 bases left between them. As DNA, the CDR3 is TGTGCCAGCAGTTTAAGGGGACAAACCTATGGCTACACCTTC. Translating gives CASSLRGQTYGYTF.

The rearrangement links TRBV25-1 to TRBJ2-1, with D maybe TRBD2 (6 bases). The CDR3 contains 15 residues. V shed 6 bases and J shed 0 bases, with 12 bases lying between them. The germline V gene encodes CDR1 MGHDK and CDR2 SYGVNS. Here the CDR3 reads CASRSDYHSYNEQFF. As DNA, the CDR3 is TGTGCCAGCAGGTCGGACTACCACTCCTACAATGAGCAGTTCTTC.

CDR3 nucleotide sequence: TGTGCCAGTAGTATAGGTGAGCGAGTCAATCAGCCCCAGCATTTT. It specifies CASSIGERVNQPQHF. This chain uses TRBV19 with TRBJ1-5; D is undetermined. Trimming removed 1 base at V and 3 bases at J, with 10 bases between. There are 15 residues in the CDR3. CDR1 is LNHDA and CDR2 is SQIVND in the germline V gene (reference sequence).

The rearrangement uses TRBV4-1 and TRBJ2-7, with 11 bases that match TRBD1. After removal of 0 bases from V and 0 bases from J, the junction contained 4 bases not matched to a gene. Per germline, CDR1 MGHRA and CDR2 YSYEKL. The CDR3 has 17 amino acids. CDR3 DNA: TGCGCCAGCAGCCAAGAAGGACAGGGGGCAAGCTCCTACGAGCAGTACTTC. It encodes CASSQEGQGASSYEQYF.

The chain links TRBV11-3 to TRBJ1-3, with D possibly TRBD1 on 5 matching bases. Germline V CDR1 and CDR2: SGHNT, YENEEA. Trimming took 0 bases from V and 4 from J, leaving 10 bases between them. The CDR3 spans 15 residues. Written as DNA, the CDR3 is TGTGCCAGCAGCTTAGACAGGGCATCCGGAAACACCATATATTTT. Translation gives CASSLDRASGNTIYF.

This chain's CDR3 is CASSPTGTGELFF. In DNA, the CDR3 is TGCGCCAGCAGCCCTACAGGGACCGGGGAGCTGTTTTTT. This sequence joins TRBV5-1 and TRBJ2-2; D possibly corresponds to TRBD1 (6 bases). The length of the CDR3 is 13 residues. Germline values: CDR1 SGHRS, CDR2 YFSETQ. Trimming cost V 4 bases and J 5 bases, with 9 bases left between them.

The chain couples TRBV30 to TRBJ2-7; no clear D. The CDR3 sequence is 12 residues long. Germline V gene sequence: CDR1 GTSNPN, CDR2 SVGIG (reference sequence). Trimming removed 2 bases at V and 2 bases at J, with 7 bases between. The CDR3 DNA follows: TGTGCCTGGAGTCCGGGTCCCTACGAGCAGTACTTC. The encoded protein is CAWSPGPYEQYF. Drawing the rest from reference TRBV30 and TRBJ2-7, the complete variable domain is SQTIHQWPATLVQPVGSPLSLECTVEGTSNPNLYWYRQAAGRGLQLLFYSVGIGQISSEVPQNLSASRPQDRQFILSSKKLLLSDSGFYLCAWSPGPYEQYFGPGTRLTVT.

The chain links TRBV5-1 to TRBJ2-3, with D maybe TRBD2 (5 bases). Trimming pared 7 bases from V and 0 bases from J, leaving 21 bases between. Germline V gene sequence: CDR1 SGHRS, CDR2 YFSETQ. CDR3 length: 17 residues. CDR3 sequence (DNA): TGCGCCAGCCCCCCCATCAGCGGAAACCTAAGCACAGATACGCAGTATTTT. Its protein product is CASPPISGNLSTDTQYF.

This chain links TRBV5-6 with TRBJ2-1; D is possibly TRBD2 (5 bases). CDR1 is SGHDT, CDR2 YYEEEE, per germline. This CDR3 spans 13 amino acids. The V gene lost 6 bases and the J gene lost 8 bases, with 15 bases spanning the gap. DNA of the CDR3: TGTGCCAGCACCCTTGGAGGCCGGGATGAGCAGTTCTTC. Protein: CASTLGGRDEQFF.

In this sample, this clone turned up once. The chain recombines TRBV7-2 with TRBJ1-1; a possible D gene is TRBD1 (6 bases). Germline loops: CDR1 SGHTA, CDR2 FQGNSA. Trimming removed 5 bases from V and 4 bases from J, with 14 bases in between. The CDR3 consists of 14 residues. DNA for the CDR3: TGTGCCAGCAGCCCCCGGACAGTTTCCACTGAAGCTTTCTTT. Protein product: CASSPRTVSTEAFF.

The genes are TRBV30 and TRBJ2-1; weak D call: TRBD1 (5 bases). Germline V CDR1 and CDR2: GTSNPN, SVGIG (reference sequence). Trimming stripped 1 base from V and 0 bases from J, with 10 bases between. CDR3 length equals 15 residues. The CDR3 sequence: CAWSDDRSSYNEQFF. CDR3 in DNA: TGTGCCTGGAGTGATGACAGAAGCTCCTACAATGAGCAGTTCTTC.

V and J are TRBV25-1 and TRBJ2-2; no clear D gene. Looked up from germline, CDR1 is MGHDK and CDR2 is SYGVNS. Trimming removed 5 bases at V and 8 bases at J, with 12 bases between. The CDR3 totals 13 residues. The CDR3 nucleotides read TGTGCCAGCAGTCCCCGTTTTCTGGGGGAGCTGTTTTTT. Residues: CASSPRFLGELFF.

The chain employs TRBV2 and TRBJ2-1, with 7 bases fitting TRBD2. Germline V gives CDR1 SNHLY, CDR2 FYNNEI. The J segment lost 1 base and the V segment lost 5 bases, leaving 11 bases of the junction unmatched. This CDR3 region has 17 residues. The DNA of the CDR3 is TGTGCCAGCAGTCTCGACCGGGGAGGGCTATCCTACAATGAGCAGTTCTTC. Encoded protein: CASSLDRGGLSYNEQFF.

The chain employs TRBV27 and TRBJ2-3, with 7 positions matching TRBD2. CDR1 and CDR2 from the germline V gene are MNHEY and SMNVEV (reference sequence). V trimming: 7 bases; J trimming: 2 bases; junction bases outside the gene matches: 6. The CDR3 has 14 residues. The CDR3 region has the DNA TGTGCCAGCAATCCTCTAGCGGTCACAGATACGCAGTATTTT. Encoded protein: CASNPLAVTDTQYF.

The V gene is TRBV7-9, the J gene TRBJ1-2; maybe TRBD1 (5 bases). The CDR3 extends over 13 amino acids. The ends were cut back, 2 bases at V and 8 bases at J, with 12 bases in the middle. Germline V lookup: CDR1 SEHNR, CDR2 FQNEAQ (reference sequence). The CDR3 protein is CASSLWQGKGYTF. The CDR3 region has the DNA TGTGCCAGCAGCTTATGGCAGGGAAAGGGCTACACCTTC.

The chain carries TRBV6-1 and TRBJ2-7; 13 nucleotides agree with TRBD2. Per germline, CDR1 MNHNS and CDR2 SASEGT. The CDR3 runs to 14 residues. Trimming took 4 bases from V and 6 from J; bases not matched to a gene: 3. DNA for the CDR3: TGTGCCAGCAGTGTTGGGACTAGCGGGATCGAGCAGTACTTC. Protein sequence: CASSVGTSGIEQYF.